This T cell receptor beta chain originates from a study of OX40 agonist ivuxolimab in advanced cancers. The germline gives CDR1 SGHRS, CDR2 YFSETQ. The V gene lost 4 bases and the J gene lost 11 bases, with 15 bases spanning the gap. This CDR3 contains 12 residues. Assay used: immunoSEQ multiplex PCR; TCRdb lists only in-frame clones, some missing. The data contain tens of thousands of clones, around 90% of them seen just once; the ten biggest clones take up 0.81%. The V and J genes are TRBV5-1 and TRBJ1-1; D is possibly TRBD1 (6 bases). This receptor was taken from an adult with an advanced solid tumor such as melanoma, head and neck, liver or kidney cancer. Here the sequenced sample was CD4+ or CD8+ T cells sorted from blood, taken in a trial of the OX40 agonist ivuxolimab. As DNA, the CDR3 is TGCGCCAGCAGCCCTGCTAGGGGGTATGCTTTCTTT. This encodes CASSPARGYAFF.